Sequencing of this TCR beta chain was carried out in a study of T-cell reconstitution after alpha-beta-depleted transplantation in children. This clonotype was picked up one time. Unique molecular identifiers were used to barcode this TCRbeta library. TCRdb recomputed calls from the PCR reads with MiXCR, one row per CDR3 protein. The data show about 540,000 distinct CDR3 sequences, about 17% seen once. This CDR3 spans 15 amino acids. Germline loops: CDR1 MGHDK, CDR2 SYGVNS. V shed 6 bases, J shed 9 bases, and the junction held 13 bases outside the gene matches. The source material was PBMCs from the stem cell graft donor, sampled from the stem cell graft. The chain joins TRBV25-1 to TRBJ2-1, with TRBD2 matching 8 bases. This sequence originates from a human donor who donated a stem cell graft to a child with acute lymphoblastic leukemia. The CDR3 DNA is TGTGCCAGCAGGGGTAGCGGGACGTTCGGGGGTGAGCAGTTCTTC. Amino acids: CASRGSGTFGGEQFF.